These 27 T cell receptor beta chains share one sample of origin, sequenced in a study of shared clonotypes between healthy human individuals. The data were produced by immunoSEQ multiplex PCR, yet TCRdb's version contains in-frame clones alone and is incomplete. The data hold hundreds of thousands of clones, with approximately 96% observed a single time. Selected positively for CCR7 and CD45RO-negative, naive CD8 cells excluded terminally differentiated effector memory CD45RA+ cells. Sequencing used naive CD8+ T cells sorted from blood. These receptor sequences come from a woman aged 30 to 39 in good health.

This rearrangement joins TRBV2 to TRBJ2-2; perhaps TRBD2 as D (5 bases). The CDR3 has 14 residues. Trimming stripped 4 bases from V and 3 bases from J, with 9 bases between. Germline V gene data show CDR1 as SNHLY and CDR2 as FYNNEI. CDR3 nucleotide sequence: TGTGCCAGCAGTGGCTGGGAGTACACCGGGGAGCTGTTTTTT. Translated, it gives CASSGWEYTGELFF.

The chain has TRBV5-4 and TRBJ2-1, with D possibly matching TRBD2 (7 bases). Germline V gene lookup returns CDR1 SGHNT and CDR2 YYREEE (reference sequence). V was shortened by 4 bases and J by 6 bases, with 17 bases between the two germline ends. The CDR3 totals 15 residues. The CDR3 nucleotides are TGTGCCAGCAGCCTTACAGAGGGGGGGGTCAATGAGCAGTTCTTC. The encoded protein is CASSLTEGGVNEQFF.

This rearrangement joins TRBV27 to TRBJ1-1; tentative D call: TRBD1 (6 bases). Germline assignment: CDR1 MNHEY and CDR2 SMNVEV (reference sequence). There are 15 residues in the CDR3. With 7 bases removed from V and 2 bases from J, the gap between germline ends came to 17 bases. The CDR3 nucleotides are TGTGCCAGCAACTTCCGGTGGGGGGCCAACACTGAAGCTTTCTTT. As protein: CASNFRWGANTEAFF.

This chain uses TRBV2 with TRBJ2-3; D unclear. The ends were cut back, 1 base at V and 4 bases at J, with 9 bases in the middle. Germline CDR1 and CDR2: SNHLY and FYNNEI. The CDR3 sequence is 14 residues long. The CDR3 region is CASSEVVSSDTQYF. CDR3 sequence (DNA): TGTGCCAGCAGTGAAGTCGTCAGTTCAGATACGCAGTATTTT.

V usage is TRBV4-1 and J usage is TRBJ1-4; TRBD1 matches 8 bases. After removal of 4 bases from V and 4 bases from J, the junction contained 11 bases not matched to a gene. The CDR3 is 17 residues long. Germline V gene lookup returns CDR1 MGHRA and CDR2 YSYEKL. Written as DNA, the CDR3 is TGCGCCAGCAGCCCTCGGACAGGGTGGGAAGATAATGAAAAACTGTTTTTT. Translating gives CASSPRTGWEDNEKLFF.

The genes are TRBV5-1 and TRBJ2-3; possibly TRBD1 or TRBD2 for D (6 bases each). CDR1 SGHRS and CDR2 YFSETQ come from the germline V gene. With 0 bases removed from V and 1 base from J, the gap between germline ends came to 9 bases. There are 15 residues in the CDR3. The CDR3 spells CASSLEGGGTDTQYF. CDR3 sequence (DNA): TGCGCCAGCAGCTTGGAGGGGGGAGGCACAGATACGCAGTATTTT. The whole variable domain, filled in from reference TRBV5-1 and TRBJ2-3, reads KAGVTQTPRYLIKTRGQQVTLSCSPISGHRSVSWYQQTPGQGLQFLFEYFSETQRNKGNFPGRFSGRQFSNSRSEMNVSTLELGDSALYLCASSLEGGGTDTQYFGPGTRLTVL.

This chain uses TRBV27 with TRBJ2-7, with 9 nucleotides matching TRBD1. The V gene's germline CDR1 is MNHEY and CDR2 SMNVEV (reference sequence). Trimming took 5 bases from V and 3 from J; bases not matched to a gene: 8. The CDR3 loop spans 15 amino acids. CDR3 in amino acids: CASSGTGTGLYEQYF. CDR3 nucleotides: TGTGCCAGCAGTGGCACCGGGACAGGGCTCTACGAGCAGTACTTC.

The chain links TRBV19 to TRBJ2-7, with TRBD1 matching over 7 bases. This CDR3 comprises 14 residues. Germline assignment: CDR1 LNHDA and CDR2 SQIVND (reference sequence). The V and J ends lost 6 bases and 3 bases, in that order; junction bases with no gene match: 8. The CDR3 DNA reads TGTGCCAGTAGGAGCCGGGACAGCCGCTACGAGCAGTACTTC. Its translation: CASRSRDSRYEQYF. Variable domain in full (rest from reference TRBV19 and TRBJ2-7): DGGITQSPKYLFRKEGQNVTLSCEQNLNHDAMYWYRQDPGQGLRLIYYSQIVNDFQKGDIAEGYSVSREKKESFPLTVTSAQKNPTAFYLCASRSRDSRYEQYFGPGTRLTVT.

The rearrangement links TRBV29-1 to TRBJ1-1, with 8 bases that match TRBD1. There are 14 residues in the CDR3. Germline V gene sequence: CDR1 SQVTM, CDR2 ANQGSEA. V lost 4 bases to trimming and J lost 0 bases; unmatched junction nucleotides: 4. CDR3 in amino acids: CSVVRDRLNTEAFF. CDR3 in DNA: TGCAGCGTTGTTAGGGACAGGCTGAACACTGAAGCTTTCTTT.

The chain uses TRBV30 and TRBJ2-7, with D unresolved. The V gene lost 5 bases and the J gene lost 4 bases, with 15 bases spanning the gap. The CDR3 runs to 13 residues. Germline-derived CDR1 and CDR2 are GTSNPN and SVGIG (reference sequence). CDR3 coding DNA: TGTGCCTGGGCTGTTGGGGAAGGATACGAGCAGTACTTC. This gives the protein CAWAVGEGYEQYF.

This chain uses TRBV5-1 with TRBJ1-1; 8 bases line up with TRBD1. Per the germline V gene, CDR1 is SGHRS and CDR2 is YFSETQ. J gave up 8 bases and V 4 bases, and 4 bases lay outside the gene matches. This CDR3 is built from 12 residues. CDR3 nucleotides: TGCGCCAGCAGCATTGCAGGGGGCGAAGCTTTCTTT. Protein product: CASSIAGGEAFF.

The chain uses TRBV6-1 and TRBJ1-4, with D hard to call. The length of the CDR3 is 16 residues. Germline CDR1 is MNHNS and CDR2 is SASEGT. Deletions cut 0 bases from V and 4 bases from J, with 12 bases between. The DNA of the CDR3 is TGTGCCAGCAGTGAAGCGTGGGCGACCGTTAATGAAAAACTGTTTTTT. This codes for CASSEAWATVNEKLFF.

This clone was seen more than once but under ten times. The CDR3 loop reads CASSFSSVITGFTEAFF. The CDR3 region has the DNA TGTGCCAGCAGCTTTTCCAGCGTCATAACAGGGTTCACTGAAGCTTTCTTT. This rearrangement joins TRBV5-6 to TRBJ1-1, with D possibly being TRBD1 (6 bases). Trimming took off 2 bases at V and 4 bases at J, with 21 bases between the two ends. This CDR3 comprises 17 residues. Germline V gene lookup returns CDR1 SGHDT and CDR2 YYEEEE.

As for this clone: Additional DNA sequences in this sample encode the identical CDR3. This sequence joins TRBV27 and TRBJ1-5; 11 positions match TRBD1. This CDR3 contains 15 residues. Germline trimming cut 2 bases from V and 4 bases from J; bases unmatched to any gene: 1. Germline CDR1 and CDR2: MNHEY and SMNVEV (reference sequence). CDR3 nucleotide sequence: TGTGCCAGCAGTTTAGGGACAGGGGGAAATCAGCCCCAGCATTTT. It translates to CASSLGTGGNQPQHF.

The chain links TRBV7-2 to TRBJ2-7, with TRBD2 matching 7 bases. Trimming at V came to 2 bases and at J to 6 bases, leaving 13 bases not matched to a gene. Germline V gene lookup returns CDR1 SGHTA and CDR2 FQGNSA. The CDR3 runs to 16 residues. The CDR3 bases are TGTGCCAGCAGCTTAATGCGGCTAGCGGCCCAGGGCGAGCAGTACTTC. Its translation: CASSLMRLAAQGEQYF.

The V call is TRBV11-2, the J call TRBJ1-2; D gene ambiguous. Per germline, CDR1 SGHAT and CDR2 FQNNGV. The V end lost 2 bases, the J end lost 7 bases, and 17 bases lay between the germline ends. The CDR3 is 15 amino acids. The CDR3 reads CASSLKSRSAGGYTF. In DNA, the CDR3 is TGTGCCAGCAGCTTAAAGTCCCGGAGCGCGGGTGGCTACACCTTC.

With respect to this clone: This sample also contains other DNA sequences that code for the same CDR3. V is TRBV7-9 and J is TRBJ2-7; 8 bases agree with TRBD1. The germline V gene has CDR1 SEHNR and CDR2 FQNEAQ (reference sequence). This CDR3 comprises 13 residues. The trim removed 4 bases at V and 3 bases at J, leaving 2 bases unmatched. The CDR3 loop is CASSSDRVYEQYF. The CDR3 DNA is TGTGCCAGCAGCTCGGACAGGGTCTACGAGCAGTACTTC.

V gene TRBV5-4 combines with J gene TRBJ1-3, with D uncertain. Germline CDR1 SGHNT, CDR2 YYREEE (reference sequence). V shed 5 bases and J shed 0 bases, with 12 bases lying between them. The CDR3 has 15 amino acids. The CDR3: CASRTRRRSGNTIYF. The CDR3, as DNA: TGTGCCAGCAGGACCCGGAGGCGCTCTGGAAACACCATATATTTT. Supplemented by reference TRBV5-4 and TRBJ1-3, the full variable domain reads ETGVTQSPTHLIKTRGQQVTLRCSSQSGHNTVSWYQQALGQGPQFIFQYYREEENGRGNFPPRFSGLQFPNYSSELNVNALELDDSALYLCASRTRRRSGNTIYFGEGSWLTVV.

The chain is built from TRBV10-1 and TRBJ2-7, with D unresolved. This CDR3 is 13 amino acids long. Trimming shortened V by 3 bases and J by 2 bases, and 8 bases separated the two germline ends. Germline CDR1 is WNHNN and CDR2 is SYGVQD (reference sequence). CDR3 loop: CASSDRLTYEQYF. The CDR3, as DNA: TGCGCCAGCAGTGACCGGTTGACCTACGAGCAGTACTTC.

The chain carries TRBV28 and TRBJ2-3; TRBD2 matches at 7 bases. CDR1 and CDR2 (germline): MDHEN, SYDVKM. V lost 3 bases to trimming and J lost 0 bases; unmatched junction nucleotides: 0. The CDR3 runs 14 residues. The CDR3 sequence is CASSFSGSTDTQYF. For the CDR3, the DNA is TGTGCCAGCAGTTTTAGCGGGAGCACAGATACGCAGTATTTT.

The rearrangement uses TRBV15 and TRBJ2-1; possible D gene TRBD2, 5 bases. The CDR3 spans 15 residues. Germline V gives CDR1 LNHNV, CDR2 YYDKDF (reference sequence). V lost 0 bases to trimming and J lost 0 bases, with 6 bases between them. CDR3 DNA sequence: TGTGCCACCAGCAGAGAAGGGAGCTCCTACAATGAGCAGTTCTTC. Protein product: CATSREGSSYNEQFF.

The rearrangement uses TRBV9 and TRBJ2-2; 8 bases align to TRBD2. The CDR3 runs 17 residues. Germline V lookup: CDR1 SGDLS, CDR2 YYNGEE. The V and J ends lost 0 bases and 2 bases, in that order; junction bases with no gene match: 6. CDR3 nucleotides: TGTGCCAGCAGCGTAGTGAGTAGCGGGATTAACACCGGGGAGCTGTTTTTT. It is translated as CASSVVSSGINTGELFF. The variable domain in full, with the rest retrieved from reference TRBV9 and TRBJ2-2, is DSGVTQTPKHLITATGQRVTLRCSPRSGDLSVYWYQQSLDQGLQFLIQYYNGEERAKGNILERFSAQQFPDLHSELNLSSLELGDSALYFCASSVVSSGINTGELFFGEGSRLTVL.

The CDR3 DNA is TGTGCCAGCAGTAAAACCCCTGGAGGGGGCCGCGCCTACGAGCAGTACTTC. Its protein is CASSKTPGGGRAYEQYF. The genes are TRBV27 and TRBJ2-7; possible D gene TRBD1, 7 bases. V was cut by 5 bases and J by 2 bases, with 22 bases left in between. Looked up from germline, CDR1 is MNHEY and CDR2 is SMNVEV (reference sequence). The CDR3 sequence is 17 residues long.

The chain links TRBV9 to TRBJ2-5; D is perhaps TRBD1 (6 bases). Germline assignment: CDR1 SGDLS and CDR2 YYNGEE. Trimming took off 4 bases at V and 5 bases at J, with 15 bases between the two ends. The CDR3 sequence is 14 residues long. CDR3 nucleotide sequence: TGTGCCAGCAGCCCAGGGGAACCCGGGGAGACCCAGTACTTC. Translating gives CASSPGEPGETQYF.

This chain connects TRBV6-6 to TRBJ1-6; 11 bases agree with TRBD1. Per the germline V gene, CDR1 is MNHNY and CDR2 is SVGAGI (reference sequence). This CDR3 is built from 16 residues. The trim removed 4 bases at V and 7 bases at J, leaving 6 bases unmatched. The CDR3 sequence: CASSSPRDRGNSPLHF. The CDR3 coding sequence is TGTGCCAGCAGTTCCCCCCGGGACAGGGGGAATTCACCCCTCCACTTT.

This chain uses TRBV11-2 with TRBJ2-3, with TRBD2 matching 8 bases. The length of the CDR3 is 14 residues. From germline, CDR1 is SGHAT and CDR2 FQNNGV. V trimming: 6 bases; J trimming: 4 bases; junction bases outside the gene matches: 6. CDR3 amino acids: CASRTPGGPDTQYF. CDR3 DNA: TGTGCCAGCAGAACCCCGGGGGGGCCAGATACGCAGTATTTT.

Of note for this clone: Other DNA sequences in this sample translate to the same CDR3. The CDR3 region has the DNA TGTGCCAGCAGTGAAGTGGGGGGGAACACTGAAGCTTTCTTT. Residues: CASSEVGGNTEAFF. The genes are TRBV2 and TRBJ1-1, with D tentatively TRBD1 (5 bases). The CDR3 sequence is 14 residues long. Germline V gene sequence: CDR1 SNHLY, CDR2 FYNNEI. Trimming shortened V by 1 base and J by 1 base, and 7 bases separated the two germline ends.